These 20 T cell receptor beta chains came from one sample sequenced in a study of T cells in women clearing cervical HPV infection. Assay used: immunoSEQ multiplex PCR; TCRdb lists only in-frame clones, some missing. This listing includes about 40,000 clones. Sequenced: blood buffy coat. The receptor source for this set is a woman aged 18 to 75 with a cervical HPV16 infection that either progressed to CIN3+ or cleared (not recorded which).

The CDR3 sequence: CSARDVAALAKNIQYF. Partial CDR3 DNA: TGCAGTGCTAGAGATGTAGCGGCCCTAGCCAAAAACATT. This rearrangement joins TRBV20-1 to TRBJ2-4, with D possibly matching TRBD2 (6 bases). Read data end 3 residues before the CDR3 end; the end is taken from the germline J gene. CDR1 and CDR2 from the germline V gene are DFQATT and SNEGSKA (reference sequence). Trimming cost V 0 bases and J 0 bases, with 12 bases left between them. This CDR3 is 16 amino acids long.

As to this clone: Sequencing ends 3 residues short of the CDR3 end; the germline J gene provides the rest. The chain recombines TRBV7-3 with TRBJ2-1; D possibly corresponds to TRBD2 (5 bases). The germline CDR1 and CDR2 sequences are SGHTA and FQGTGA. V dropped 2 bases and J dropped 0 bases, with 11 bases sitting between them. This CDR3 region has 16 residues. The CDR3 here is CASSLSGEYSYNEQFF. The sequenced CDR3 bases are TGTGCCAGCAGCTTATCCGGGGAGTACTCCTACAATGAG.

As concerns this clone: The read falls 3 residues short of the CDR3 end, and the missing part is taken from the germline J gene. This sequence joins TRBV29-1 and TRBJ1-2; a weak D match, TRBD1 (6 bases). The CDR3 consists of 14 residues. The germline V and J ends were trimmed by 2 bases and 2 bases, with 12 bases remaining between them. From germline, CDR1 is SQVTM and CDR2 ANQGSEA. CDR3 in amino acids: CSVEPLDRNYGYTF. The part of the CDR3 DNA that was read is TGCAGCGTTGAACCTCTCGACAGGAACTATGGC.

A remark on this clone: Read coverage stops 3 residues before the CDR3 terminus; the germline J gene supplies the remainder. The rearrangement links TRBV19 to TRBJ2-3; 9 positions agree with TRBD2. Germline-derived CDR1 and CDR2 are LNHDA and SQIVND (reference sequence). The CDR3 has 19 amino acids. J was trimmed by 0 bases and V by 1 base; bases with no gene match: 11. The chain's CDR3 is CASSIGGLAYTSSTDTQYF. The CDR3 bases that were read are TGTGCCAGTAGTATAGGAGGACTAGCGTATACTTCTAGCACAGATACG.

Comments on this clone: The CDR3 end lies 3 residues beyond the end of the read and is filled in from the germline J gene. The chain uses TRBV7-3 and TRBJ2-1, with 7 positions matching TRBD2. Germline loops: CDR1 SGHTA, CDR2 FQGTGA. The CDR3 sequence is 14 residues long. The V segment lost 3 bases and the J segment 6 bases; nucleotides outside the gene matches: 5. CDR3 amino acids: CASSFAGGFNEQFF. The part of the CDR3 DNA that was read is TGTGCCAGCAGCTTCGCCGGGGGGTTCAATGAG.

About this clone: The read terminates 3 residues before the CDR3 end, so the remaining end is supplied by the germline J gene. The rearrangement joins TRBV14 to TRBJ2-6; possibly TRBD1 for D (6 bases). There are 15 residues in the CDR3. V was pared by 4 bases and J by 2 bases, with 9 bases between. Germline V CDR1 and CDR2: SGHDN, FVKESK. Partial CDR3 DNA: TGTGCCAGCAGCCTACAGGGCCCTGGGGCCAACGTC. Amino acids: CASSLQGPGANV. The entire CDR3 sequence reads CASSLQGPGANVLTF.

A remark on this clone: The CDR3 end falls 3 residues outside the read, so it is completed with the germline J gene. The chain combines TRBV5-4 with TRBJ1-4; 11 bases line up with TRBD1. Trimming removed 3 bases from V and 8 bases from J; junction bases left unmatched: 9. The CDR3 is 16 residues long. The V gene's germline CDR1 is SGHNT and CDR2 YYREEE (reference sequence). The part of the CDR3 DNA that was read is TGTGCCAGCAGCTCGGGACAGGGGGGTTCTCCAGAAAAA. It encodes CASSSGQGGSPEK. The full CDR3 sequence reads CASSSGQGGSPEKLFF.

With regard to this clone: The read terminates 3 residues ahead of where the CDR3 ends, so the germline J gene completes it. The chain has TRBV7-3 and TRBJ2-2, with a possible D match to TRBD2 (7 bases). The CDR3 spans 17 residues. The germline V gene encodes CDR1 SGHTA and CDR2 FQGTGA. Trimming removed 5 bases from V and 4 bases from J, with 20 bases in between. CDR3 sequence reads: CASSTSGGARGTGELFF. CDR3 bases read: TGTGCCAGCAGCACCTCTGGGGGGGCGCGGGGCACCGGGGAG.

This CDR3 reads CAISESRGLSSGNTIYF. The DNA read from the CDR3 is TGTGCCATCAGTGAGTCACGGGGTCTAAGCTCTGGAAACACC. The V and J genes are TRBV10-3 and TRBJ1-3; D uncertain. The sequenced fragment ends 3 residues before the CDR3 boundary, so the rest is inferred from the germline J gene. Deletions cut 0 bases from V and 0 bases from J, with 12 bases between. The CDR3 runs 17 residues. Germline CDR1 is ENHRY and CDR2 is SYGVKD.

As for this clone: The read finishes 3 residues shy of the CDR3 end, and the germline J gene is used to complete it. The genes are TRBV19 and TRBJ2-3, with D perhaps matching TRBD1 (6 bases). The V and J ends lost 4 bases and 1 base respectively, with 15 bases between them. Germline-derived CDR1 and CDR2 are LNHDA and SQIVND (reference sequence). The CDR3 is 16 residues long. The CDR3 sequence: CASSKIGRGGTDTQYF. The covered CDR3 bases are TGTGCCAGTAGTAAGATAGGCAGGGGAGGCACAGATACG. Combining the CDR3 with reference TRBV19 and TRBJ2-3 gives the whole variable domain DGGITQSPKYLFRKEGQNVTLSCEQNLNHDAMYWYRQDPGQGLRLIYYSQIVNDFQKGDIAEGYSVSREKKESFPLTVTSAQKNPTAFYLCASSKIGRGGTDTQYFGPGTRLTVL.

Regarding this clone: The read stops 3 residues short of the end of the CDR3; the missing end is completed from the germline J gene. The rearrangement joins TRBV29-1 to TRBJ2-3, with D maybe TRBD2 (6 bases). This CDR3 is 19 amino acids long. With 3 bases removed from V and 1 base from J, the gap between germline ends came to 26 bases. Germline V CDR1 and CDR2: SQVTM, ANQGSEA. Incomplete CDR3 DNA: TGCAGCGTTGACCCCTCGGGACTCCTCACGAGAAGGGGCACAGATACG. Amino acids: CSVDPSGLLTRRGTDT. The full CDR3 protein reads CSVDPSGLLTRRGTDTQYF.

On this clone itself: The CDR3 is cut off 3 residues early in the read; its end comes from the germline J gene. The chain combines TRBV20-1 with TRBJ2-7; 11 bases are a match to TRBD1. This CDR3 has 16 residues. Germline-derived CDR1 and CDR2 are DFQATT and SNEGSKA (reference sequence). J lost 3 bases, V lost 3 bases, and 10 bases had no gene match. The CDR3 spells CSARTPGQGVFYEQYF. The sequenced CDR3 bases are TGCAGTGCTAGGACGCCGGGACAGGGGGTTTTCTACGAG.

Worth noting for this clone: The read is 3 residues too short to cover the CDR3 end, so that end is filled in from the germline J gene. The chain is built from TRBV18 and TRBJ2-7; 8 positions match TRBD1. This CDR3 has 16 amino acids. Germline V gene sequence: CDR1 KGHSH, CDR2 LQKENI. V shed 3 bases, J shed 3 bases, and the junction held 10 bases outside the gene matches. The CDR3 region is CASSPPGAGGFYEQYF. CDR3 DNA, as far as it was read: TGTGCCAGCTCACCCCCTGGGGCAGGGGGCTTCTACGAG.

Comment on this clone: The read terminates 3 residues ahead of where the CDR3 ends, so the germline J gene completes it. The chain combines TRBV18 with TRBJ1-6; no clear D. This CDR3 contains 13 residues. Germline assignment: CDR1 KGHSH and CDR2 LQKENI. V lost 0 bases, J lost 10 bases, and 7 bases lay in between. CDR3 DNA (partial): TGTGCCAGCTCACCACCTCTATCGTCACCC. It codes for CASSPPLSSP. The whole CDR3 sequence reads CASSPPLSSPLHF.

About this clone itself: Read data end 3 residues before the CDR3 end; the end is taken from the germline J gene. The gene calls are TRBV18 and TRBJ2-3; 7 nucleotides match TRBD2. The CDR3 contains 15 residues. The germline V gene has CDR1 KGHSH and CDR2 LQKENI. The junction had 5 bases not matched to a gene; V was cut back by 2 bases and J by 3 bases. Incomplete CDR3 DNA: TGTGCCAGCTCACCAGTGCAGGGACTAACAGATACG. It specifies CASSPVQGLTDT. In full, the CDR3 reads CASSPVQGLTDTQYF.

As to this clone: The missing CDR3 end, 3 residues past where the read stops, is filled in from the germline J gene. The chain recombines TRBV6-1 with TRBJ1-5, with TRBD1 matching over 7 bases. The CDR3 is 15 residues long. V trimming: 2 bases; J trimming: 8 bases; junction bases outside the gene matches: 9. CDR1 MNHNS and CDR2 SASEGT come from the germline V gene. Partial CDR3 DNA: TGTGCCAGCAGTGAATCCCCCAGGGGGAAGGAGCCC. Translated: CASSESPRGKEP. The whole CDR3 sequence reads CASSESPRGKEPQHF.

Turning to this clone: Read coverage stops 3 residues before the CDR3 terminus; the germline J gene supplies the remainder. Other nucleotide sequences in the sample specify the same CDR3. This chain links TRBV2 with TRBJ2-7; a weak D match, TRBD2 (5 bases). This CDR3 has 14 residues. Germline V gives CDR1 SNHLY, CDR2 FYNNEI. The V and J ends lost 6 bases and 0 bases respectively, with 12 bases between them. CDR3 residues: CASSSSGSSYEQYF. Partial CDR3 DNA: TGTGCCAGCAGCTCCAGCGGAAGCTCCTACGAG.

Worth noting for this clone: Read coverage stops 3 residues before the CDR3 terminus; the germline J gene supplies the remainder. The genes are TRBV2 and TRBJ2-3; D ambiguous. The CDR3 runs 13 residues. V was trimmed by 6 bases and J by 1 base, leaving 8 bases between them. In germline, CDR1 is SNHLY, CDR2 FYNNEI. The CDR3: CASSVARTDTQYF. Incomplete CDR3 DNA: TGTGCCAGCAGCGTCGCGCGCACAGATACG. Looking up the rest from reference TRBV2 and TRBJ2-3 gives the full variable domain: EPEVTQTPSHQVTQMGQEVILRCVPISNHLYFYWYRQILGQKVEFLVSFYNNEISEKSEIFDDQFSVERPDGSNFTLKIRSTKLEDSAMYFCASSVARTDTQYFGPGTRLTVL.

Concerning this clone itself: The read gets to within 3 residues of the CDR3 end, and the germline J gene fills in the rest. The chain links TRBV20-1 to TRBJ1-1; possible D gene TRBD1, 6 bases. The length of the CDR3 is 14 residues. V was shortened by 1 base and J by 0 bases, with 9 bases between the two germline ends. The germline V gene has CDR1 DFQATT and CDR2 SNEGSKA (reference sequence). The covered CDR3 bases are TGCAGTGCTAGAGGGGGGACACTGAACACTGAA. Its translation: CSARGGTLNTE. The full-length CDR3 reads as CSARGGTLNTEAFF.

In the case of this clone: The sequence runs out 3 residues before the end of the CDR3; the remainder is reconstructed from the germline J gene. This chain links TRBV20-1 with TRBJ2-3, with a tentative D call TRBD2 (6 bases). V lost 7 bases and J 1 base, leaving 12 bases between the germline ends. The CDR3 covers 13 residues. Germline V gives CDR1 DFQATT, CDR2 SNEGSKA (reference sequence). Partial CDR3 DNA: TGCAGTGTCTCTACGGGGGGCACAGATACG. It is translated as CSVSTGGTDT. The entire CDR3 reads CSVSTGGTDTQYF.